This TCR beta chain was retrieved from a study of monozygotic twins with inflammatory bowel disease. The template was total RNA from whole blood, with no T cell sorting. CDR3 length equals 14 residues. Each CDR3 protein gets one entry in TCRdb, which reprocessed the 5' RACE reads and gives no DNA. The table lists approximately 330,000 distinct CDR3 sequences, with approximately 2% in the top ten. Sequenced input: blood. The genes are TRBV12-3 or TRBV12-4 and TRBJ1-2. The TCR was taken from a human donor with ulcerative colitis or Crohn's disease, or a healthy co-twin of an affected twin (not recorded which). The CDR3: CASSLRGVAYGYTF.